These T cell receptor beta chains were read from a single sample in a study of tumor-infiltrating lymphocytes in primary liver carcinoma. MiXCR, run by TCRdb on the multiplex PCR reads, gives a single entry per CDR3 protein. The sample has roughly 78,000 distinct CDR3 sequences, about 70% seen once. The sequenced material came from liver tumor tissue from sampling region 4. Every receptor here comes from a woman aged 55-70 years with primary liver carcinoma and hepatitis B virus infection. CDR3s include the opening cysteine and the closing phenylalanine or tryptophan. The D gene is left open where the match is weak. The size entry is marked missing in some rows and otherwise reads once, few, many or a size class.

v_gene: TRBV6-5
d_gene: .
j_gene: TRBJ1-1
abundance: once
CDR3nt: TGTGCCAGCAGACGGTCGTCGGGGACGGATACTGAAGCCTTCTTT
CDR3aa: CASRRSSGTDTEAFF

v_gene: TRBV4-1
d_gene: .
j_gene: TRBJ1-2
abundance: .
CDR3nt: TGCGCCAGCAGCGACCGGACAGATTCTTACTATGGCTACACCTTT
CDR3aa: CASSDRTDSYYGYTF

v_gene: TRBV11-1
d_gene: .
j_gene: TRBJ2-1
abundance: .
CDR3nt: TGTGCCAGCAACATCCCCCGGGTCAGCTACAATGAGCAGTTCTTC
CDR3aa: CASNIPRVSYNEQFF

v_gene: TRBV11-2
d_gene: .
j_gene: TRBJ1-1
abundance: .
CDR3nt: TGTGCCAGCAGCTTCGGGACCAACACTGAAGTTTTCTTT
CDR3aa: CASSFGTNTEVFF

v_gene: TRBV11-3
d_gene: TRBD2
j_gene: TRBJ2-5
abundance: .
CDR3nt: TGTGCCAGCAGCTACAGGACCAGCGGGGGAGAGATCCAGTACTTC
CDR3aa: CASSYRTSGGEIQYF

v_gene: TRBV2
d_gene: TRBD2
j_gene: TRBJ2-7
abundance: few
CDR3nt: TGTGCCATCAGATCGAGGCTAGCGGGAGTAGGCGAGCAGTACTTC
CDR3aa: CAIRSRLAGVGEQYF

v_gene: TRBV29-1
d_gene: .
j_gene: TRBJ2-3
abundance: .
CDR3nt: TGCAGCGCGGGATTCGGACAGCGAGCAGATACGCAGTATTTT
CDR3aa: CSAGFGQRADTQYF

v_gene: TRBV11-3
d_gene: .
j_gene: TRBJ2-1
abundance: .
CDR3nt: TGCGCTAGCAGCTTAGGGTTCGGCGAGCTTTCCTACAATGAGCAGTTCTTC
CDR3aa: CASSLGFGELSYNEQFF

v_gene: TRBV24-1
d_gene: .
j_gene: TRBJ2-7
abundance: .
CDR3nt: TGTGCCACCAGTGAGGGGAGCCGATACGAGCAGTACTTC
CDR3aa: CATSEGSRYEQYF

v_gene: TRBV30
d_gene: .
j_gene: TRBJ2-1
abundance: many
CDR3nt: TGTGCCTGGAGTGGCCCCAAGGGCGACTACAATGAGCAGTTCTTC
CDR3aa: CAWSGPKGDYNEQFF

v_gene: TRBV5-6
d_gene: .
j_gene: TRBJ1-2
abundance: .
CDR3nt: TGTGCCAGCCGCTTGACCCGGGACATTGATGGTTACACCTTC
CDR3aa: CASRLTRDIDGYTF

v_gene: TRBV29-1
d_gene: TRBD1
j_gene: TRBJ2-7
abundance: .
CDR3nt: TGCAGCGTTGAACGGGTCTTGGCAGGGGGCTACGAGCGGTACTTC
CDR3aa: CSVERVLAGGYERYF

v_gene: TRBV18
d_gene: .
j_gene: TRBJ2-7
abundance: .
CDR3nt: TGTGCCAGCTCACCAAGTGGGGGGCCGGATGGCGAGCAGTACTTC
CDR3aa: CASSPSGGPDGEQYF

v_gene: TRBV29-1
d_gene: .
j_gene: TRBJ1-2
abundance: .
CDR3nt: TGCAGCGTTGTAAAGGGGACCGATCATGGCTACACCTTC
CDR3aa: CSVVKGTDHGYTF

v_gene: TRBV6-2/TRBV6-3
d_gene: .
j_gene: TRBJ1-5
abundance: many
CDR3nt: TGTGCCAGCACCAGGCCGCCTGGGAGCAATCAGCCCCAGCATTTT
CDR3aa: CASTRPPGSNQPQHF

v_gene: TRBV19
d_gene: .
j_gene: TRBJ2-2
abundance: .
CDR3nt: TGTGCCAGTAGTATAAGGGGGACACCGGACGGGGAGCTGTTTTTT
CDR3aa: CASSIRGTPDGELFF

v_gene: TRBV11-2
d_gene: .
j_gene: TRBJ2-7
abundance: .
CDR3nt: TGTGCCGGCAGCTTGGGGTGGGGAGGAGGAAGGCAGTACTTT
CDR3aa: CAGSLGWGGGRQYF

v_gene: TRBV6-1
d_gene: .
j_gene: TRBJ1-5
abundance: .
CDR3nt: TGTGCCAGCAGTGGCTGGGGGGCGGACCAGCCCCAGCATTTT
CDR3aa: CASSGWGADQPQHF

v_gene: TRBV4-2
d_gene: .
j_gene: TRBJ2-2
abundance: .
CDR3nt: TGTGCCAGCAACCAAGTGGGTAGTAGAAACACCGGGGAGCTGTTTTTT
CDR3aa: CASNQVGSRNTGELFF

v_gene: TRBV28
d_gene: TRBD2
j_gene: TRBJ2-7
abundance: many
CDR3nt: TGTGCCAGCACCACTAGCGGGAGGGCCGACGAGCAGTACTTC
CDR3aa: CASTTSGRADEQYF

v_gene: TRBV10-2
d_gene: .
j_gene: TRBJ2-7
abundance: .
CDR3nt: TGCGCCAGCAGGGAGCAGGGCCTCGACGAGCAGTACTTC
CDR3aa: CASREQGLDEQYF

v_gene: TRBV11-2
d_gene: .
j_gene: TRBJ2-3
abundance: once
CDR3nt: TGTGCCAGCCGCTTAGATCGACATACCACTGATACGCAGTATTTT
CDR3aa: CASRLDRHTTDTQYF

v_gene: TRBV20-1
d_gene: TRBD1
j_gene: TRBJ1-1
abundance: .
CDR3nt: TGCAGGCTTTACGCCGGGACAGGGTATGAAGCTTTCTTT
CDR3aa: CRLYAGTGYEAFF

v_gene: TRBV11-1
d_gene: TRBD2
j_gene: TRBJ2-2
abundance: .
CDR3nt: TGTTACAGCAGCCCCTCGGGACTACAGAACACCGGGGAACTGTTTTTT
CDR3aa: CYSSPSGLQNTGELFF

v_gene: TRBV11-1
d_gene: .
j_gene: TRBJ2-5
abundance: .
CDR3nt: TGTGCTAGCAACCCCGTTGTCACCACAAGTGCGACCCAGTACTTC
CDR3aa: CASNPVVTTSATQYF

v_gene: TRBV28
d_gene: .
j_gene: TRBJ2-3
abundance: many
CDR3nt: TGTGCCAGCAGTTTAGAAGGGGAAGGGGTCGATACGCAGTATTTT
CDR3aa: CASSLEGEGVDTQYF

v_gene: TRBV6-5
d_gene: TRBD2
j_gene: TRBJ2-7
abundance: .
CDR3nt: TGTGCCAGCGGGGCGACACTAGCGGGGTACTCCTACGAGCAGTGCTTC
CDR3aa: CASGATLAGYSYEQCF

v_gene: TRBV20-1
d_gene: .
j_gene: TRBJ2-1
abundance: few
CDR3nt: TGCAGTGCTAGAGCTAGGTCTGGGTGCAATGAGCGGTTCTTC
CDR3aa: CSARARSGCNERFF

v_gene: TRBV6-6
d_gene: .
j_gene: TRBJ1-1
abundance: .
CDR3nt: TGTGCCAGCAGCGATACCCAGTACACTGAAGTTCTCTTT
CDR3aa: CASSDTQYTEVLF

v_gene: TRBV6-2/TRBV6-3
d_gene: TRBD1
j_gene: TRBJ1-1
abundance: .
CDR3nt: TGTATCAGCGGGGGACAGGCCGAAGCTTTCTTT
CDR3aa: CISGGQAEAFF

v_gene: TRBV5-1
d_gene: .
j_gene: TRBJ2-2
abundance: .
CDR3nt: TGCGCCAGCTCCGGGAATACCGGGGAGCTGTTTTTT
CDR3aa: CASSGNTGELFF

v_gene: TRBV29-1
d_gene: .
j_gene: TRBJ2-1
abundance: many
CDR3nt: TGCAGCGTTGAAGACGGGATTGTCATGGGGAATGAGCAGTTCTTC
CDR3aa: CSVEDGIVMGNEQFF

v_gene: TRBV12-3/TRBV12-4
d_gene: .
j_gene: TRBJ2-1
abundance: .
CDR3nt: TGCGCCAGCAGTAAAGTTGTGTGGGAGAGCGACAATGAGCAGCTCTTC
CDR3aa: CASSKVVWESDNEQLF

v_gene: TRBV14
d_gene: .
j_gene: TRBJ1-1
abundance: .
CDR3nt: TGTGCCAGCATCCAAGGTCTCCGGAACACTGAAGCTATCTTT
CDR3aa: CASIQGLRNTEAIF

v_gene: TRBV11-3
d_gene: TRBD2
j_gene: TRBJ2-3
abundance: .
CDR3nt: TGTGACAGCAGCCCACGGGAGGCAGGCACAGATACGCAATATTTT
CDR3aa: CDSSPREAGTDTQYF

v_gene: TRBV13
d_gene: .
j_gene: TRBJ2-3
abundance: .
CDR3nt: TGTGCCAGCGGCTCACCCCGACAGGATAGCACAGATACGCAATATTTT
CDR3aa: CASGSPRQDSTDTQYF